These T cell receptor beta chains were read from a single sample in a study of T cells after posttransplantation cyclophosphamide. Measured with immunoSEQ multiplex PCR; TCRdb has only the in-frame clones, and not every one. The sample holds 35,000 to 45,000 clones; around 80% are singletons and the top ten take 7.5% to 10%. Material: CD4+ T cells sorted from blood, obtained around 2,000 days after a stem cell transplant with posttransplant cyclophosphamide. These receptors came from a female patient aged 35-55 years who received an allogeneic stem cell transplant from a related donor, was CMV-positive, and had no GVHD. A subset of T cells may come from the graft donor. Both conserved end residues are part of each CDR3. D genes are given only for firm matches. Not every row has a clone size; where given, it reads once, few, many or a size class.

. TRBJ2-7 . TRBV5-6 TGTGCCAGCAGCTTGAGTTTTCGGGTCTCCTACGAGCAGTACTTC CASSLSFRVSYEQYF
. TRBJ2-3 . TRBV19 TGTGCCAGTAAGCGGGCAGGTACAGATACGCAGTATTTT CASKRAGTDTQYF
. TRBJ2-7 TRBD1 TRBV25-1 TGTGCCAGCAGGTATTCCGGGACAGGGACCTACGAGCAGTACTTC CASRYSGTGTYEQYF
. TRBJ2-4 TRBD1 TRBV10-1 TGCGCCAGCAGTGCGGGACAGGGGTCGATTCAGTACTTC CASSAGQGSIQYF
once TRBJ2-1 TRBD2 TRBV6-1 TGTGCCAGCAGTGGGACGGGGGGGTCCTACAATGAGCAGTTCTTC CASSGTGGSYNEQFF
once TRBJ2-1 TRBD2 TRBV9 TGTGCCAGCAGCGTAGGGCTAGCAGGGAGGGACGATGAGCAGTTCTTC CASSVGLAGRDDEQFF
. TRBJ2-5 . TRBV6-6 TGTGCCAGCCTCAGGGATTGGGCGCAAGAGACCCAGTACTTC CASLRDWAQETQYF
. TRBJ1-4 . TRBV19 TGTGCCAGTAGTCCCCCCCAGGGCCGTCCGGCTAATGAAAAACTGTTTTTT CASSPPQGRPANEKLFF
once TRBJ2-7 TRBD2 TRBV9 TGTGCCAGCAGCGTAGCTCCCAGCGGGGGGGCCTTGTACGAGCAGTACTTC CASSVAPSGGALYEQYF
. TRBJ1-4 . TRBV7-9 TGTGCCAGCAGCCGCGAGTGGGGCCGGAATGAAAAACTGTTTTTT CASSREWGRNEKLFF
once TRBJ1-2 TRBD1 TRBV6-1 TGTGCCAGCAGGCAACAGGGGCTTCACTATGGCTACACCTTC CASRQQGLHYGYTF
. TRBJ1-6 . TRBV27 TGTGCCAGCAGCCAGCGTAGCACAGGGATCAGCTCCTATAATTCACCCCTCCACTTT CASSQRSTGISSYNSPLHF
. TRBJ2-1 TRBD2 TRBV11-3 TGTGCCAGCAGCTTATTATCGGGGGGATACAATGAGCAGTTCTTC CASSLLSGGYNEQFF
few TRBJ1-2 TRBD1 TRBV9 TGTGCCAGCAGCGTAGGGGACAGAGCTGGCTACACCTTC CASSVGDRAGYTF
. TRBJ1-1 . TRBV18 TGTGCCAGCTCACCTCCCGGGTACACTGAAGCTTTCTTT CASSPPGYTEAFF
few TRBJ1-2 . TRBV27 TGTGCCAGCAGTCCAGATAACTATGGCTACACCTTC CASSPDNYGYTF
. TRBJ1-2 . TRBV9 TGTGCCAGCAGCGTAGGGCTCGACTATGGCTACACCTTC CASSVGLDYGYTF
. TRBJ1-2 TRBD1 TRBV5-6 TGTGCCAGCAGCCTACTTGGGACAGGGGGGCGAGGCTACACCTTC CASSLLGTGGRGYTF